This T cell receptor (beta chain) stems from a study of blood T cell repertoires in COVID-19. Study overall: The United States, Italy and Spain were the sources of the acute and convalescent COVID-19 samples. PBMCs, B-cell-depleted T cells, or T cells provided the cDNA or gDNA that made up the material.

Germline V gene lookup returns CDR1 MNHEY and CDR2 SVGEGT. This CDR3 region has 15 residues. Points on this clone: Sequence at one end of the junction differs from germline and may be a read error.

In the original processing: Reference gene primer amplification in the assay estimated nucleated cell counts. Libraries were prepared by immunoSEQ multiplex PCR; TCRdb keeps only in-frame clonotypes and omits some of them. The V and J calls and clone size are taken from that table; D and trimming were inferred from the DNA. The data contain around 500,000 clones, over 75% of them singletons. The gene calls are TRBV6-2 or TRBV6-3 and TRBJ2-7; 10 nucleotides line up with TRBD1. Material: peripheral blood. The TCR sequence derives from a human donor in a cohort sampled during active COVID-19. CDR3 in amino acids: CASSSWDRGPYDQYF. For the CDR3, the DNA is TGTGCCAGCAGTTCATGGGACAGGGGTCCCTACGATCAGTACTTC.